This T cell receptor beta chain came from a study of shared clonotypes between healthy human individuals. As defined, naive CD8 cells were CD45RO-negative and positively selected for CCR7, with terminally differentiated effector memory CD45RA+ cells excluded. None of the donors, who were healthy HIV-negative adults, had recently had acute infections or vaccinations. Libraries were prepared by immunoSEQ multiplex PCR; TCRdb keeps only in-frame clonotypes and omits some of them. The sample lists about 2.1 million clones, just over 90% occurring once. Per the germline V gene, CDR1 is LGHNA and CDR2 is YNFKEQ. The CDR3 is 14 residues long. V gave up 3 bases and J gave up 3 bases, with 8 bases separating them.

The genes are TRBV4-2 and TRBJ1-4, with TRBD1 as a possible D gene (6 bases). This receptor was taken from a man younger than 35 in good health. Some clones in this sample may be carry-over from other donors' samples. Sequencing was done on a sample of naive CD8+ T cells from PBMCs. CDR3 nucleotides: TGTGCCAGCAGCCACCACAGGGCTAATGAAAAACTGTTTTTT. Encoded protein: CASSHHRANEKLFF.